This TCR beta chain was captured in a study of T cell clones after liver transplantation. Study-level information: In this trial, immunosuppression withdrawal was attempted within 2 years of liver transplant. Timepoints were pre-transplant, pre-withdrawal, and after withdrawal was completed or failed. Whole-study findings and limits: Small, mixed patient groups and varying post-transplant times limit these conclusions.

Sequencing used immunoSEQ multiplex PCR; TCRdb keeps in-frame clones, though not all of them. In the table there are some 110,000 clones, roughly nine tenths of which are singletons. Remarks on this clone: What it binds is unknown.

The CDR3 runs to 12 residues. Germline V gene data show CDR1 as SQVTM and CDR2 as ANQGSEA. Unmatched junction bases numbered 7, after V lost 6 bases and J lost 6 bases. This rearrangement joins TRBV29-1 to TRBJ1-2; 7 bases align to TRBD1. The source material was CD4+ T cells from blood, sampled 12 months after liver transplant. This sequence was found in a human patient who received a liver transplant. Some T cells here may be from the graft donor. This chain's CDR3 is CSVSDRDHGYTF. CDR3 nucleotide sequence: TGCAGCGTCAGCGACAGGGACCATGGCTACACCTTC.